These 5 T cell receptor beta chains were all obtained from the same sample, sequenced in a study of T cells in localized non-small cell lung cancer. The data were produced by immunoSEQ multiplex PCR, yet TCRdb's version contains in-frame clones alone and is incomplete. This sample carries more than 70,000 clones, approximately 84% of them seen once, and the ten largest clones take over 2.5%. This specimen consisted of peripheral blood, obtained before any cancer treatment. Receptors were obtained from a man aged 40 to 70 with stage I lung adenocarcinoma.

This rearrangement joins TRBV29-1 to TRBJ2-1; TRBD1 aligns across 10 bases. V dropped 5 bases and J dropped 4; count of bases not matched to a gene: 11. CDR3 length: 16 residues. The germline V gene has CDR1 SQVTM and CDR2 ANQGSEA. CDR3 DNA: TGCAGCGTTCCCATGCCCCGGGACAGGGGATACAATGAGCAGTTCTTC. The encoded protein is CSVPMPRDRGYNEQFF.

The chain links TRBV6-5 to TRBJ2-2; 11 bases are shared with TRBD2. The junction had 2 bases not matched to a gene; V was cut back by 7 bases and J by 4 bases. CDR1 is MNHEY and CDR2 is SVGAGI in the germline V gene. CDR3 length: 14 amino acids. The CDR3 spells CASTLAGGTGELFF. The CDR3 DNA reads as TGTGCCAGCACCCTAGCGGGGGGCACCGGGGAGCTGTTTTTT.

V and J are TRBV7-9 and TRBJ2-2, with D possibly TRBD1 on 6 matching bases. V lost 4 bases and J lost 6, with 6 bases in between. Looked up from germline, CDR1 is SEHNR and CDR2 is FQNEAQ (reference sequence). CDR3 length equals 12 residues. CDR3 nucleotides: TGTGCCAGCAGCTGGGGGCCCGGGGAGCTGTTTTTT. Amino acids: CASSWGPGELFF.

V is TRBV27 and J is TRBJ2-5; no clear D gene. Trimming shortened V by 10 bases and J by 1 base, and 13 bases separated the two germline ends. The length of the CDR3 is 13 residues. Per germline, CDR1 MNHEY and CDR2 SMNVEV (reference sequence). The CDR3, as DNA: TGTGCCACCGCAGCGAGGACCCAAGAGACCCAGTACTTC. Translation gives CATAARTQETQYF.

The DNA for the CDR3 is TGTGCCAGCAGCTTGGGACTAGCGGCCACAGATACGCAGTATTTT. Translating it yields CASSLGLAATDTQYF. The rearrangement joins TRBV5-4 to TRBJ2-3; 9 bases fit TRBD2. With V trimmed by 0 bases and J by 2 bases, 1 base remained unmatched. This CDR3 contains 15 residues. Germline CDR1 is SGHNT and CDR2 is YYREEE (reference sequence).